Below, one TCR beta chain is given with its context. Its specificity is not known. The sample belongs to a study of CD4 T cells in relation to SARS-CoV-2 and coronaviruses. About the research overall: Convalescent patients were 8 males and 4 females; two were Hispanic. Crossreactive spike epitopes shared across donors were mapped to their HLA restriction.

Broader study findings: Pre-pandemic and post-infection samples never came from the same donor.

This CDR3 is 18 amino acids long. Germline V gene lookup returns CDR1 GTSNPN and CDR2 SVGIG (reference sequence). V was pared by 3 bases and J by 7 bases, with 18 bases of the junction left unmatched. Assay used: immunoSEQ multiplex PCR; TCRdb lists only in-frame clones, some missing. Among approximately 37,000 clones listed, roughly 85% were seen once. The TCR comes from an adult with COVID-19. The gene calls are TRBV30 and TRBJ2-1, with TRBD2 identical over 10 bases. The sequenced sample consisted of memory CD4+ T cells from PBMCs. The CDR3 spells CAWSRRPPASGRRNEQFF. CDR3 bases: TGTGCCTGGAGCCGGAGGCCCCCTGCTAGCGGGAGAAGGAATGAGCAGTTCTTC.